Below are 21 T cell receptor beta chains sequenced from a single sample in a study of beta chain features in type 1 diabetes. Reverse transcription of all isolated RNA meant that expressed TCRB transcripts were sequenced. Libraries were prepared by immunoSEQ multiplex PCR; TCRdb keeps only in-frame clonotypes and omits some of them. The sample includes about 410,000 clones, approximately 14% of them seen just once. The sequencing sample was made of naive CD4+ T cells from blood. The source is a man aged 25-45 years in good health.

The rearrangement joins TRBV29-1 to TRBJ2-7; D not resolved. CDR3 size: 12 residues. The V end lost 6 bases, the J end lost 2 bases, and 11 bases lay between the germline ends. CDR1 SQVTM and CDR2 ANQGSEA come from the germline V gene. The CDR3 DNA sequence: TGCAGCGTGACGGGCCTTACCTACGAGCAGTACTTC. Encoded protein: CSVTGLTYEQYF.

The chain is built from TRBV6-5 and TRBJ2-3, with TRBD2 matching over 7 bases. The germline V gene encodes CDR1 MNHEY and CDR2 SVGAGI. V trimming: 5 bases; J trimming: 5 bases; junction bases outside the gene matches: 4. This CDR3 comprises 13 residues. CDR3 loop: CASSRGREDTQYF. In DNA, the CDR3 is TGTGCCAGCAGTCGAGGGAGGGAAGATACGCAGTATTTT.

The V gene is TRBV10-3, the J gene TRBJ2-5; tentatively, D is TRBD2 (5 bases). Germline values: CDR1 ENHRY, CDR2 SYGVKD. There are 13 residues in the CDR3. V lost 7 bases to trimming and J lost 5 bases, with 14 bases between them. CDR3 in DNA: TGTGCCATCAACCGGGATCCACGGGAGACCCAGTACTTC. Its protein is CAINRDPRETQYF.

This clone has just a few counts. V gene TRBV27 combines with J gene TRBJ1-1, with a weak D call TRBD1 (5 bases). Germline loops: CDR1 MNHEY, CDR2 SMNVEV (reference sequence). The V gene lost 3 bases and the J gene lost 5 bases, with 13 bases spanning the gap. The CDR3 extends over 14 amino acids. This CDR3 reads CASSLMQGGTEAFF. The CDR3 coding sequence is TGTGCCAGCAGTTTGATGCAGGGAGGAACTGAAGCTTTCTTT.

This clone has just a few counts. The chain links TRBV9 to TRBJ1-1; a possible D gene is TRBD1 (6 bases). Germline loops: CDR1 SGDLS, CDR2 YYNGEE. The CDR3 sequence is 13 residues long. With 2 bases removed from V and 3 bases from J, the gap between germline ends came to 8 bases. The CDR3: CASSVDSYTEAFF. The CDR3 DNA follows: TGTGCCAGCAGCGTGGACAGCTACACTGAAGCTTTCTTT.

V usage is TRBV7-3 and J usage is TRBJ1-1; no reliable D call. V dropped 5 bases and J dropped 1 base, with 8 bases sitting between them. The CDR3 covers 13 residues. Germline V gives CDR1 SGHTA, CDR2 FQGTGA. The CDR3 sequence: CASSPTRNTEAFF. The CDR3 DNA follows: TGTGCCAGCAGCCCAACACGGAACACTGAAGCTTTCTTT.

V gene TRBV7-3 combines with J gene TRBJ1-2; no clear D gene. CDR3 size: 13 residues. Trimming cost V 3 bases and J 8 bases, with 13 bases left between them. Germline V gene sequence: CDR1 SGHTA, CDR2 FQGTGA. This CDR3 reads CASSFSTGMGYTF. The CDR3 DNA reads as TGTGCCAGCAGCTTTTCAACCGGGATGGGCTACACCTTC.

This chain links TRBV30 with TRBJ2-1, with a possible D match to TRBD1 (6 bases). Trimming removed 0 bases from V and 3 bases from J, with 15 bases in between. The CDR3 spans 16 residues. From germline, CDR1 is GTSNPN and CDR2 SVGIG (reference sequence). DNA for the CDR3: TGTGCCTGGAGTGTGACCGGGACAAACCTCTACAATGAGCAGTTCTTC. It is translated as CAWSVTGTNLYNEQFF.

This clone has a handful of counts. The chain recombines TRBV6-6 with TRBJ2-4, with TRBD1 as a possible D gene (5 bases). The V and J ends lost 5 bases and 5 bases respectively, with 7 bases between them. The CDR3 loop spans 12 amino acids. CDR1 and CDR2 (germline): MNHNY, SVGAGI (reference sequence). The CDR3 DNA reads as TGTGCCAGCAGTGGGGCCCAAAACATTCAGTACTTC. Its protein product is CASSGAQNIQYF.

The CDR3 sequence: CASSSNPRDSYEQYF. The CDR3 DNA reads TGTGCCAGCAGCTCTAACCCCAGGGACTCCTACGAGCAGTACTTC. V and J are TRBV5-6 and TRBJ2-7; D might be TRBD1 (5 bases). Trimming removed 3 bases from V and 0 bases from J, with 13 bases in between. This CDR3 is 15 amino acids long. The germline gives CDR1 SGHDT, CDR2 YYEEEE.

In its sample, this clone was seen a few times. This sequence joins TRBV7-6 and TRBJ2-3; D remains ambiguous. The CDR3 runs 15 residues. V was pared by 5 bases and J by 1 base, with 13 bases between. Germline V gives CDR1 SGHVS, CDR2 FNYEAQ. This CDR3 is CASSVLQAGTDTQYF. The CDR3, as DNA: TGTGCCAGCAGCGTACTTCAGGCGGGCACAGATACGCAGTATTTT.

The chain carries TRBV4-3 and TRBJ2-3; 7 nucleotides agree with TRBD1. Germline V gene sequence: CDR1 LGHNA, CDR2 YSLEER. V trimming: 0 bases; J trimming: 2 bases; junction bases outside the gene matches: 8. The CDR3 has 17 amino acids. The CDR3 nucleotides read TGCGCCAGCAGCCAAGATACAGGGGCGCTTGACACAGATACGCAGTATTTT. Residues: CASSQDTGALDTDTQYF.

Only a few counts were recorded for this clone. CDR3: CASSLQGTRSPLHF. The CDR3 nucleotides read TGCGCCAGCAGCCTACAGGGTACTCGTTCACCCCTCCACTTT. The genes are TRBV4-3 and TRBJ1-6, with D perhaps TRBD1 (6 bases). Looked up from germline, CDR1 is LGHNA and CDR2 is YSLEER. The V gene lost 4 bases and the J gene lost 9 bases, with 13 bases spanning the gap. The CDR3 runs to 14 residues.

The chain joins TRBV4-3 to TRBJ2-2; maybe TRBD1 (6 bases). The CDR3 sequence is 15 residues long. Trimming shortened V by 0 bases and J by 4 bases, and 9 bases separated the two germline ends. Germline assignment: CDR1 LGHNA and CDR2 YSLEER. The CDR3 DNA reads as TGCGCCAGCAGCCAAGATATGGGGGCCACCGGGGAGCTGTTTTTT. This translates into CASSQDMGATGELFF.

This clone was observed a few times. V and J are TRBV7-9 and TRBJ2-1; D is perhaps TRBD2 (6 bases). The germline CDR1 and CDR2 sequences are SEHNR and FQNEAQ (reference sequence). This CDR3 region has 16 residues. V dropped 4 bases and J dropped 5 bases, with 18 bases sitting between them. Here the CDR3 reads CASSSSGGKNHNEQFF. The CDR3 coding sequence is TGTGCCAGCAGCTCCTCCGGCGGGAAGAACCACAATGAGCAGTTCTTC.

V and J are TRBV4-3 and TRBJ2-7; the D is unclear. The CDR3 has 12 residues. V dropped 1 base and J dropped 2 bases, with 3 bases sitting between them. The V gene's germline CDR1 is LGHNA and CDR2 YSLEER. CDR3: CASSQGTYEQYV. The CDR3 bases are TGCGCCAGCAGCCAAGGGACCTACGAGCAGTACGTC.

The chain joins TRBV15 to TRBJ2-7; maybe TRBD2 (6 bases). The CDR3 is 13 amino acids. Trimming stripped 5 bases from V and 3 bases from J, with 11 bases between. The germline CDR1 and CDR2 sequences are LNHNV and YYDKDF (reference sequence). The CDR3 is CATSLAENYEQYV. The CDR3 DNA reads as TGTGCCACCAGCTTAGCGGAAAACTACGAGCAGTACGTC.

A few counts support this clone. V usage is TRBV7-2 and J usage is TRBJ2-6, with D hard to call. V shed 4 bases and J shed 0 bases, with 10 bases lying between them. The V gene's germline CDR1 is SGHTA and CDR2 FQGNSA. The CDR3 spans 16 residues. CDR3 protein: CASSWVGYSGANVLTF. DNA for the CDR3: TGTGCCAGCAGCTGGGTAGGGTACTCTGGGGCCAACGTCCTGACTTTC.

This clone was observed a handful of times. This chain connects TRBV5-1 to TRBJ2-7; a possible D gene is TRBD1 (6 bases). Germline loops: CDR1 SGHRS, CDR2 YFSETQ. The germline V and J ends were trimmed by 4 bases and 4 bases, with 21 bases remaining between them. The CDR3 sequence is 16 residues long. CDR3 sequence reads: CASSASLGQNHYEQYF. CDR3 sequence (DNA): TGCGCCAGCAGCGCCTCCCTAGGACAGAACCATTACGAGCAGTACTTC.

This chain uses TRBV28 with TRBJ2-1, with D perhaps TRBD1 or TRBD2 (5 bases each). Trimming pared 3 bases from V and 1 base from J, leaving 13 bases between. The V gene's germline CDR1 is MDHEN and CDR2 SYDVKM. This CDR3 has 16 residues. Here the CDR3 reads CASSFWGRDSYNEQFF. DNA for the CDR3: TGTGCCAGCAGTTTTTGGGGCCGGGATTCCTACAATGAGCAGTTCTTC. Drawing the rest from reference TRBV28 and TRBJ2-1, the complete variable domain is DVKVTQSSRYLVKRTGEKVFLECVQDMDHENMFWYRQDPGLGLRLIYFSYDVKMKEKGDIPEGYSVSREKKERFSLILESASTNQTSMYLCASSFWGRDSYNEQFFGPGTRLTVL.

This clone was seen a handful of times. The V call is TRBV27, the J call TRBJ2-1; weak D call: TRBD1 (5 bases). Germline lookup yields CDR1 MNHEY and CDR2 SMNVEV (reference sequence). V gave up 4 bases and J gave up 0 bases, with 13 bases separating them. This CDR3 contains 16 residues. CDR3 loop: CASSSPLGRSYNEQFF. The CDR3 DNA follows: TGTGCCAGCAGTTCCCCGTTGGGGCGCTCCTACAATGAGCAGTTCTTC.